Each of the 27 T cell receptor beta chains below was sequenced from the same sample in a study of shared clonotypes between healthy human individuals. Profiling relied on immunoSEQ multiplex PCR, and the TCRdb table lists in-frame clones only, not all of them. Counted here are about a million clones, about 75% occurring once; the ten biggest clones make up about 1.5%. The sequenced sample was memory CD4+ T cells sorted from blood. As to subset: CD45RA-negative fraction. Receptor source: a man between 18 and 29 years old in good health.

The chain couples TRBV19 to TRBJ2-3; 9 bases fit TRBD1. Germline CDR1 is LNHDA and CDR2 is SQIVND (reference sequence). V was pared by 1 base and J by 4 bases, with 3 bases of the junction left unmatched. The CDR3 extends over 15 amino acids. The CDR3 bases are TGTGCCAGTAGTATAGTTCGACAGGGGGCAGATACGCAGTATTTT. Its translation is CASSIVRQGADTQYF.

The CDR3 nucleotides read TGTGCCAGCTCACCGACAGAGAACACTGAAGCTTTCTTT. It is translated as CASSPTENTEAFF. This sequence joins TRBV18 and TRBJ1-1; possibly TRBD1 for D (5 bases). The CDR3 loop spans 13 amino acids. Germline V CDR1 and CDR2: KGHSH, LQKENI. V gave up 3 bases and J gave up 1 base, with 6 bases separating them.

The CDR3 bases are TGTGCCAGCAGTCCCTTACCCGGGACAGGGATCAATCAGCCCCAGCATTTT. Translating it yields CASSPLPGTGINQPQHF. This chain links TRBV27 with TRBJ1-5; 9 bases match TRBD1. Trimming at V came to 5 bases and at J to 3 bases, leaving 11 bases not matched to a gene. The CDR3 has 17 residues. Germline loops: CDR1 MNHEY, CDR2 SMNVEV (reference sequence).

J is TRBJ2-5 and V is TRBV18; 8 bases line up with TRBD1. This CDR3 contains 14 residues. Germline-derived CDR1 and CDR2 are KGHSH and LQKENI. After removal of 6 bases from V and 5 bases from J, the junction contained 8 bases not matched to a gene. DNA for the CDR3: TGTGCCAGCTCTCGATGGACAGGGAGGGAGACCCAGTACTTC. Translated, it gives CASSRWTGRETQYF.

This clone turned up a few times. This chain joins TRBV11-2 and TRBJ1-5, with D uncertain. Between the trimmed V and J ends, which lost 5 bases and 5 bases, there was a span of 10 bases. Germline V gene lookup returns CDR1 SGHAT and CDR2 FQNNGV. This CDR3 is 13 amino acids long. CDR3 amino acids: CASSPGRDQPQHF. In DNA form, the CDR3 reads TGTGCCAGCAGCCCGGGCCGGGATCAGCCCCAGCATTTT.

The chain is built from TRBV18 and TRBJ2-7; TRBD1 matches at 8 bases. The CDR3 loop spans 15 amino acids. Germline V gives CDR1 KGHSH, CDR2 LQKENI. The ends lost 2 bases at V and 2 bases at J; junction bases unmatched: 5. The CDR3 sequence is CASSPAGTGPYEQYF. The CDR3 bases are TGTGCCAGCTCACCAGCGGGGACAGGCCCCTACGAGCAGTACTTC.

The rearrangement joins TRBV27 to TRBJ1-6; the D gene is possibly TRBD1 (5 bases). The CDR3 extends over 13 amino acids. Per the germline V gene, CDR1 is MNHEY and CDR2 is SMNVEV (reference sequence). Trimming shortened V by 3 bases and J by 9 bases, and 9 bases separated the two germline ends. The CDR3 region has the DNA TGTGCCAGCAGTTTTTCAAGGGGTTCACCCCTCCACTTT. Translated, it gives CASSFSRGSPLHF.

The J gene is TRBJ2-1, the V gene TRBV2; 13 nucleotides align to TRBD2. The CDR3 length is 15 residues. Germline V gene sequence: CDR1 SNHLY, CDR2 FYNNEI. V was clipped by 9 bases and J by 5 bases; unmatched bases: 7. The chain's CDR3 is CASLRTSGGNNEQFF. The CDR3, as DNA: TGTGCCAGTCTTCGGACTAGCGGGGGCAACAATGAGCAGTTCTTC.

This clone was observed a single time. This chain uses TRBV4-1 with TRBJ1-5; 9 bases agree with TRBD1. Trimming removed 3 bases from V and 6 bases from J; junction bases left unmatched: 6. Looked up from germline, CDR1 is MGHRA and CDR2 is YSYEKL. This CDR3 has 15 residues. CDR3 residues: CASSQWTGEFQPQHF. CDR3 nucleotides: TGCGCCAGCAGCCAGTGGACAGGGGAGTTTCAGCCCCAGCATTTT.

The V gene is TRBV29-1, the J gene TRBJ2-5; a weak D match, TRBD1 (5 bases). With 1 base removed from V and 5 bases from J, the gap between germline ends came to 11 bases. The germline V gene encodes CDR1 SQVTM and CDR2 ANQGSEA. This CDR3 comprises 13 residues. CDR3 sequence (DNA): TGCAGCGTTGAAGGCCGGCAGGGCGAGACCCAGTACTTC. Translating gives CSVEGRQGETQYF.

The V gene is TRBV6-5, the J gene TRBJ2-7; 12 bases align to TRBD2. This CDR3 region has 16 residues. Germline V gene sequence: CDR1 MNHEY, CDR2 SVGAGI. Trimming removed 0 bases from V and 3 bases from J; junction bases left unmatched: 3. The CDR3 is CASSYSMTSGGYEQYF. The CDR3 nucleotides are TGTGCCAGCAGTTACTCGATGACTAGCGGGGGCTACGAGCAGTACTTC.

This chain connects TRBV9 to TRBJ1-6; 7 bases fit TRBD1. CDR1 and CDR2 from the germline V gene are SGDLS and YYNGEE. J gave up 6 bases and V 3 bases, and 6 bases lay outside the gene matches. This CDR3 region has 15 residues. The CDR3 spells CASSARTGPNSPLHF. The CDR3 coding sequence is TGTGCCAGCAGCGCCCGGACAGGACCTAATTCACCCCTCCACTTT.

This sequence joins TRBV19 and TRBJ2-2, with TRBD1 as a possible D gene (6 bases). The CDR3 has 15 residues. Germline V gene lookup returns CDR1 LNHDA and CDR2 SQIVND (reference sequence). With 3 bases removed from V and 3 bases from J, the gap between germline ends came to 11 bases. CDR3 in DNA: TGTGCCAGTAGTATTAAAGGGGGTGACACCGGGGAGCTGTTTTTT. It encodes CASSIKGGDTGELFF.

This rearrangement joins TRBV6-1 to TRBJ2-4, with D perhaps given as TRBD1 or TRBD2 (5 bases each). The CDR3 runs to 13 residues. Trimming shortened V by 4 bases and J by 10 bases, and 14 bases separated the two germline ends. Germline CDR1 reads MNHNS; CDR2 reads SASEGT. CDR3 coding DNA: TGTGCCAGCAGTGCACCGGGACGGTTAATTCAGTACTTC. It specifies CASSAPGRLIQYF.

This sequence joins TRBV19 and TRBJ1-6, with D tentatively TRBD1 (6 bases). Trimming cost V 10 bases and J 8 bases, with 15 bases left between them. CDR1 is LNHDA, CDR2 SQIVND, per germline (reference sequence). The CDR3 sequence is 13 residues long. CDR3 DNA sequence: TGTGCCACCGGACAGCTTACTTATTCACCCCTCCACTTT. Its protein is CATGQLTYSPLHF.

The genes are TRBV5-8 and TRBJ2-5, with D maybe TRBD2 (6 bases). Germline CDR1 and CDR2: SGHTS and YDEGEE. This CDR3 spans 16 amino acids. The V gene lost 4 bases and the J gene lost 2 bases, with 18 bases spanning the gap. This CDR3 reads CASSTNRGTVQETQYF. CDR3 nucleotides: TGTGCCAGCAGCACAAACCGGGGGACCGTACAAGAGACCCAGTACTTC. The full variable domain, in which reference TRBV5-8 and TRBJ2-5 provide the parts outside the CDR3, is EAGVTQSPTHLIKTRGQQATLRCSPISGHTSVYWYQQALGLGLQFLLWYDEGEERNRGNFPPRFSGRQFPNYSSELNVNALELEDSALYLCASSTNRGTVQETQYFGPGTRLLVL.

The J gene is TRBJ1-4, the V gene TRBV19, with D tentatively TRBD1 (5 bases). Germline values: CDR1 LNHDA, CDR2 SQIVND (reference sequence). The ends were cut back, 5 bases at V and 0 bases at J, with 19 bases in the middle. The CDR3 has 18 residues. Written as DNA, the CDR3 is TGTGCCAGTAGTGTCCCGACAGTTGGGCGGGCAACTAATGAAAAACTGTTTTTT. This codes for CASSVPTVGRATNEKLFF.

This clone was seen only a few times. CDR3 protein: CASSPLGGNTGELFF. DNA for the CDR3: TGTGCCAGCAGCCCCCTCGGGGGGAACACCGGGGAGCTGTTTTTT. J is TRBJ2-2 and V is TRBV9, with TRBD2 as a possible D gene (6 bases). The V gene lost 4 bases and the J gene lost 1 base, with 11 bases spanning the gap. The CDR3 runs 15 residues. Germline CDR1 is SGDLS and CDR2 is YYNGEE.

This rearrangement joins TRBV11-3 to TRBJ2-1; TRBD2 matches 8 bases. The CDR3 has 14 residues. CDR1 SGHNT and CDR2 YENEEA come from the germline V gene. Trimming took 2 bases from V and 10 from J; bases not matched to a gene: 7. Here the CDR3 reads CASSLTSGSWEQFF. The CDR3 DNA follows: TGTGCCAGCAGCTTAACTAGCGGTAGTTGGGAGCAGTTCTTC. The whole variable domain, filled in from reference TRBV11-3 and TRBJ2-1, reads EAGVVQSPRYKIIEKKQPVAFWCNPISGHNTLYWYLQNLGQGPELLIRYENEEAVDDSQLPKDRFSAERLKGVDSTLKIQPAELGDSAVYLCASSLTSGSWEQFFGPGTRLTVL.

A remark on this clone: It differs at one base from a far larger clone, so likely a read error. The rearrangement uses TRBV25-1 and TRBJ1-4; D call uncertain. Germline V gives CDR1 MGHDK, CDR2 SYGVNS. The CDR3 length is 14 residues. Deletions cut 3 bases from V and 8 bases from J, with 13 bases between. The CDR3 DNA reads TGTGCCAGCAGTGACCCGAGTTTAAACGAAAAACTGTTTTTT. This encodes CASSDPSLNEKLFF.

This clone was seen more than once but under ten times. V is TRBV6-6 and J is TRBJ2-7; TRBD1 matches 7 bases. J gave up 12 bases and V 5 bases, and 16 bases lay outside the gene matches. CDR3 size: 14 residues. Germline V gene sequence: CDR1 MNHNY, CDR2 SVGAGI (reference sequence). The CDR3 coding sequence is TGTGCCAGCAGTGACCCGGGACAGCACACCCGACGGTACTTC. Its protein is CASSDPGQHTRRYF.

This chain uses TRBV9 with TRBJ1-2; 10 positions agree with TRBD1. The germline V gene encodes CDR1 SGDLS and CDR2 YYNGEE. CDR3 size: 15 residues. The V segment lost 0 bases and the J segment 8 bases; nucleotides outside the gene matches: 7. The CDR3 loop is CASSVAGQGISGYTF. CDR3 DNA: TGTGCCAGCAGCGTAGCGGGACAGGGGATATCAGGCTACACCTTC.

This sequence joins TRBV27 and TRBJ2-7, with TRBD1 matching over 7 bases. Germline V gives CDR1 MNHEY, CDR2 SMNVEV (reference sequence). This CDR3 comprises 16 residues. V was clipped by 3 bases and J by 5 bases; unmatched bases: 13. CDR3 protein: CASSLPGQISLNEQYF. The DNA for the CDR3 is TGTGCCAGCAGTTTGCCGGGACAGATCTCGCTCAACGAGCAGTACTTC.

The chain carries TRBV7-2 and TRBJ2-1, with TRBD1 identical over 12 bases. This CDR3 has 16 amino acids. With 4 bases clipped from V and 8 bases from J, the junction kept 9 bases outside the gene matches. From germline, CDR1 is SGHTA and CDR2 FQGNSA. CDR3 bases: TGTGCCAGCAGCTACAAGGGGACAGGGGGCGCGGATGAGCAGTTCTTC. Protein product: CASSYKGTGGADEQFF.

This clone was counted between two and nine times. The CDR3 DNA is TGTGCCAGCTCACCAGGGGCTGCATCACCCCTCCACTTT. This sequence encodes CASSPGAASPLHF. V gene TRBV18 combines with J gene TRBJ1-6; TRBD1 might be the D (5 bases). CDR1 is KGHSH and CDR2 is LQKENI in the germline V gene. The CDR3 length is 13 residues. The V gene lost 2 bases and the J gene lost 10 bases, with 9 bases spanning the gap.

This clone showed up just once. This chain uses TRBV21-1 with TRBJ1-1. TRBV21-1 is a recognized pseudogene. The CDR3 runs 17 residues. The CDR3 DNA reads as TGTGCCAGCACCCCCTTAAGGTCGGAGCGGCTGAACACTGAAGCTTTCTTT. Protein product: CASTPLRSERLNTEAFF.

This chain links TRBV5-3 with TRBJ2-7; 9 positions agree with TRBD2. TRBV5-3 counts as an open reading frame of uncertain function. Trimming cost V 4 bases and J 4 bases; bases outside gene matches: 18. The CDR3 length is 18 residues. CDR3 sequence: CARSHGRPLAGLEYEQYF. CDR3 nucleotide sequence: TGTGCCAGAAGCCACGGTAGGCCCCTAGCGGGGCTGGAATACGAGCAGTACTTC.